The table lists the clone carrying this TCR beta chain with a few counts. TCRdb ran MiXCR on the 5' RACE reads and lists one entry per CDR3 protein. The sample has approximately 56,000 distinct CDR3 sequences; roughly a tenth are singletons. This record comes from a study of early T cells in non-severe SARS-CoV-2 infection. Trimming removed 2 bases at V and 0 bases at J, with 14 bases between. The CDR3 sequence is 17 residues long. In germline, CDR1 is PRHDT, CDR2 FYEKMQ (reference sequence). Sequenced: whole blood. The chain recombines TRBV13 with TRBJ2-1, with D perhaps being TRBD1 or TRBD2 (6 bases each). This TCR came from an adult who was a healthcare worker with PCR-confirmed SARS-CoV-2 infection or an uninfected control (not recorded which). CDR3 in amino acids: CASSLPTGAASYNEQFF. The CDR3 DNA reads TGTGCCAGCAGCTTACCGACGGGGGCAGCCTCCTACAATGAGCAGTTCTTC.